These 27 T cell receptor beta chains were sequenced from one sample in a study of blood T cells in healthy people across ages (dated by TCRdb to the mid-2010s). The method was 5' RACE. Sequencer: Illumina HiSeq 2500. A second roughly 6 to 11 cycle PCR used a sample-barcoded 5' primer and a J-beta primer mix. TCRdb reprocessing: public reads trimmed at Q25 with fastp, clones called with MiXCR, in-frame beta chains kept. Entries that share a CDR3 protein sequence are merged under the most common genes and DNA. Across this sample there are 750,000 or so distinct CDR3 sequences, with 20% to 25% seen only once. Of the sample, 9.4% is held by the ten largest clones. The sample also formed part of further work on T cells of mothers and their children.

Sequencing used blood. The origin of the receptors is a boy aged 5-17 years in good health.

This clonotype appeared a few times. The chain couples TRBV12-3 or TRBV12-4 to TRBJ2-5; 7 bases map to TRBD1. Losses at the gene ends were 1 base for V and 4 bases for J; bases not matched to a gene: 6. This CDR3 has 15 residues. CDR3 nucleotides: TGTGCCAGCAGTTTAGTTCTGAGGGGGCGAGAGACCCAGTACTTC. Encoded protein: CASSLVLRGRETQYF.

This chain links TRBV29-1 with TRBJ2-7; D gene unclear. Trimming cost V 4 bases and J 2 bases, with 9 bases left between them. The CDR3 contains 12 residues. Germline V gene sequence: CDR1 SQVTM, CDR2 ANQGSEA. CDR3 DNA sequence: TGCAGCGTTGCGGTAGCAGCCTACGAGCAGTACTTC. Translated, it gives CSVAVAAYEQYF.

This clonotype was detected only a few times. The V and J genes are TRBV9 and TRBJ2-3; 7 bases agree with TRBD2. Germline CDR1 SGDLS, CDR2 YYNGEE. The CDR3 contains 17 residues. Trimming at V came to 1 base and at J to 0 bases, leaving 8 bases not matched to a gene. DNA of the CDR3: TGTGCCAGCAGCGTAAGCCCCAGCGGGGAAAGCACAGATACGCAGTATTTT. It specifies CASSVSPSGESTDTQYF.

The chain combines TRBV5-1 with TRBJ2-1, with 10 bases aligning to TRBD2. V shed 1 base, J shed 9 bases, and the junction held 7 bases outside the gene matches. The V gene's germline CDR1 is SGHRS and CDR2 YFSETQ. CDR3 length equals 15 residues. CDR3 residues: CASSLLAGVFGEQFF. Written as DNA, the CDR3 is TGCGCCAGCAGCTTGCTAGCGGGAGTGTTTGGTGAGCAGTTCTTC.

V usage is TRBV21-1 and J usage is TRBJ2-5; the D call of TRBD2 is as the table states it, not checked on the DNA. TRBV21-1 is termed a pseudogene. The CDR3 length is 19 residues. The CDR3 nucleotides read TGTGCCAGCAGCAAAGTTGGTCTAGCGGGAGGGTCTCTTTGGGAGACCCAGTACTTC. It is translated as CASSKVGLAGGSLWETQYF.

V and J are TRBV11-2 and TRBJ2-6, with 8 bases that match TRBD1. The length of the CDR3 is 18 residues. J gave up 4 bases and V 4 bases, and 12 bases lay outside the gene matches. In germline, CDR1 is SGHAT, CDR2 FQNNGV. The CDR3 bases are TGTGCCAGCAGCTCCAGGGCACAGGGGGTTTTGGGGGCCAACGTCCTGACTTTC. This translates into CASSSRAQGVLGANVLTF.

The genes are TRBV11-3 and TRBJ2-5, with 9 bases lining up with TRBD1. Losses at the gene ends were 5 bases for V and 4 bases for J; bases not matched to a gene: 5. This CDR3 has 14 residues. The germline V gene encodes CDR1 SGHNT and CDR2 YENEEA. Here the CDR3 DNA reads TGTGCCAGCAGCCTCCGGACAGGGGCAGAGACCCAGTACTTC. Translated, it gives CASSLRTGAETQYF. Full variable domain (remainder filled in from reference TRBV11-3 and TRBJ2-5): EAGVVQSPRYKIIEKKQPVAFWCNPISGHNTLYWYLQNLGQGPELLIRYENEEAVDDSQLPKDRFSAERLKGVDSTLKIQPAELGDSAVYLCASSLRTGAETQYFGPGTRLLVL.

This clonotype was found a few times. The chain has TRBV28 and TRBJ1-2; D is unclear. CDR1 is MDHEN, CDR2 SYDVKM, per germline. Trimming took off 4 bases at V and 5 bases at J, with 8 bases between the two ends. There are 12 residues in the CDR3. The CDR3 region is CASSSPLYGYTF. The CDR3 DNA is TGTGCCAGCAGTTCCCCCCTTTATGGCTACACCTTC.

This sequence joins TRBV7-2 and TRBJ2-7; 11 nucleotides agree with TRBD2. CDR1 SGHTA and CDR2 FQGNSA come from the germline V gene. V gave up 5 bases and J gave up 4 bases; unmatched junction bases: 10. The CDR3 covers 16 residues. The CDR3 loop reads CASSPRLAGTLYEQYF. The CDR3 DNA reads as TGTGCCAGCAGCCCTAGACTAGCGGGAACCCTGTACGAGCAGTACTTC.

V is TRBV11-1 and J is TRBJ2-1, with no clear D. The DNA end is a closer match to TRBJ2-7, so the J assignment may be wrong. Germline values: CDR1 SGHAT, CDR2 FQDESV (reference sequence). CDR3 length: 12 amino acids. The DNA of the CDR3 is TGTGCCAGCAGCTTAGCTGAAGGAGTGCAGTACTTC. Translation gives CASSLAEGVQYF.

The chain combines TRBV5-5 with TRBJ1-6; 7 bases agree with TRBD1. CDR1 and CDR2 from the germline V gene are SGHKS and YYEKEE (reference sequence). The CDR3 loop spans 14 amino acids. The ends lost 4 bases at V and 7 bases at J; junction bases unmatched: 5. CDR3 DNA: TGTGCCAGCAGCGCGACAGGGCAGAATTCACCCCTCCACTTT. Amino acid sequence: CASSATGQNSPLHF.

J is TRBJ2-5 and V is TRBV20-1; 8 bases are shared with TRBD2. CDR3 size: 15 residues. Germline trimming cut 6 bases from V and 2 bases from J; bases unmatched to any gene: 11. Germline V gene data show CDR1 as DFQATT and CDR2 as SNEGSKA (reference sequence). Here the CDR3 reads CSAPDVTSGQETQYF. The CDR3 DNA follows: TGCAGTGCCCCCGATGTCACTAGCGGTCAAGAGACCCAGTACTTC.

This chain uses TRBV24-1 with TRBJ1-1; TRBD1 agrees at 7 bases. Trimming at V came to 2 bases and at J to 3 bases, leaving 14 bases not matched to a gene. The CDR3 spans 18 residues. Germline V gene data show CDR1 as KGHDR and CDR2 as SFDVKD. CDR3 nucleotide sequence: TGTGCCACCAGTGATTCGAGCCCTGCAGGGGGAGGTTACACTGAAGCTTTCTTT. Its translation: CATSDSSPAGGGYTEAFF.

V and J are TRBV6-1 and TRBJ1-5, with D possibly being TRBD1 (5 bases). Deletions cut 2 bases from V and 2 bases from J, with 13 bases between. The CDR3 covers 16 residues. CDR1 and CDR2 from the germline V gene are MNHNS and SASEGT. CDR3 in amino acids: CASSELPGRGNQPQHF. The CDR3 DNA reads TGTGCCAGCAGTGAACTGCCAGGGAGAGGCAATCAGCCCCAGCATTTT.

This clonotype was counted only a few times. The rearrangement links TRBV27 to TRBJ2-3; TRBD2 matches at 8 bases. The V gene's germline CDR1 is MNHEY and CDR2 SMNVEV (reference sequence). V was clipped by 6 bases and J by 0 bases; unmatched bases: 17. CDR3 length equals 19 residues. CDR3 sequence: CASSPSGSLAGPSTDTQYF. CDR3 nucleotides: TGTGCCAGCAGCCCTTCCGGGAGCCTAGCGGGCCCTAGCACAGATACGCAGTATTTT.

The rearrangement links TRBV29-1 to TRBJ2-2, with a tentative D call TRBD2 (6 bases). Germline CDR1 SQVTM, CDR2 ANQGSEA. The ends were cut back, 7 bases at V and 1 base at J, with 7 bases in the middle. The CDR3 sequence is 12 residues long. The CDR3 nucleotides are TGCAGCGGACTAGTGAACACCGGGGAGCTGTTTTTT. It specifies CSGLVNTGELFF.

The chain carries TRBV20-1 and TRBJ2-7, with D perhaps TRBD1 (6 bases). The CDR3 runs 15 residues. Germline-derived CDR1 and CDR2 are DFQATT and SNEGSKA (reference sequence). V was cut by 2 bases and J by 1 base, with 15 bases left in between. CDR3 DNA: TGCAGTGCTAGAACCGGACAGCTTTTATCCTACGAGCAGTACTTC. It codes for CSARTGQLLSYEQYF.

This clonotype was counted a few times. The V call is TRBV7-2, the J call TRBJ2-5; TRBD1 might be the D (7 bases). CDR3 length: 15 amino acids. Germline CDR1 reads SGHTA; CDR2 reads FQGNSA. Trimming pared 7 bases from V and 5 bases from J, leaving 20 bases between. CDR3 in DNA: TGTGCCAGCATCCGCCAGGGGGGCGCGGGGGAGACCCAGTACTTC. This encodes CASIRQGGAGETQYF. Filled out from reference TRBV7-2 and TRBJ2-5, the complete variable domain reads GAGVSQSPSNKVTEKGKDVELRCDPISGHTALYWYRQSLGQGLEFLIYFQGNSAPDKSGLPSDRFSAERTGGSVSTLTIQRTQQEDSAVYLCASIRQGGAGETQYFGPGTRLLVL.

The V call is TRBV7-3, the J call TRBJ2-2, with 7 bases lining up with TRBD1. V lost 1 base, J lost 2 bases, and 1 base stayed unmatched. The CDR3 runs 15 residues. Germline V gene lookup returns CDR1 SGHTA and CDR2 FQGTGA. DNA of the CDR3: TGTGCCAGCAGCTTAAACAGGGGCAACACCGGGGAGCTGTTTTTT. This codes for CASSLNRGNTGELFF.

The genes are TRBV7-2 and TRBJ2-7; D gene unclear. V dropped 5 bases and J dropped 1 base, with 18 bases sitting between them. CDR1 and CDR2 from the germline V gene are SGHTA and FQGNSA. This CDR3 has 16 amino acids. DNA of the CDR3: TGTGCCAGCAGCCCCGACGGCTCCTCCCCATCCTACGAGCAGTACTTC. Translated: CASSPDGSSPSYEQYF. The full variable domain, with the rest looked up from reference TRBV7-2 and TRBJ2-7, is GAGVSQSPSNKVTEKGKDVELRCDPISGHTALYWYRQSLGQGLEFLIYFQGNSAPDKSGLPSDRFSAERTGGSVSTLTIQRTQQEDSAVYLCASSPDGSSPSYEQYFGPGTRLTVT.

This clonotype has more than one count but fewer than ten. The chain has TRBV2 and TRBJ1-4; 12 bases are shared with TRBD1. With V trimmed by 4 bases and J by 4 bases, 7 bases remained unmatched. The CDR3 consists of 17 residues. Germline V CDR1 and CDR2: SNHLY, FYNNEI. The CDR3 is CASSVSGQGALNEKLFF. As DNA, the CDR3 is TGTGCCAGCAGTGTCTCGGGACAGGGGGCCCTTAATGAAAAACTGTTTTTT.

V is TRBV10-3 and J is TRBJ2-7; D is perhaps TRBD2 (5 bases). CDR3 length equals 12 residues. Trimming removed 0 bases at V and 7 bases at J, with 7 bases between. CDR1 and CDR2 from the germline V gene are ENHRY and SYGVKD. Written as DNA, the CDR3 is TGTGCCATCAGTGAGTCGGAGGAGGAGCAGTACTTC. It yields the protein CAISESEEEQYF.

The V call is TRBV20-1, the J call TRBJ2-1; possibly TRBD2 for D (5 bases). This CDR3 is built from 18 residues. Trimming removed 1 base from V and 0 bases from J, with 19 bases in between. CDR1 DFQATT and CDR2 SNEGSKA come from the germline V gene (reference sequence). The chain's CDR3 is CSARVLAGQKNSYNEQFF. In nucleotides, the CDR3 is TGCAGTGCTAGAGTCTTGGCGGGTCAGAAAAACTCCTACAATGAGCAGTTCTTC.

The table lists this clonotype with a few counts. The V and J genes are TRBV6-5 and TRBJ2-5; 8 bases match TRBD1. Unmatched junction bases numbered 3, after V lost 5 bases and J lost 4 bases. The CDR3 totals 13 residues. CDR1 and CDR2 (germline): MNHEY, SVGAGI. The CDR3 sequence is CASSKTGAETQYF. The CDR3 bases are TGTGCCAGCAGTAAGACAGGGGCAGAGACCCAGTACTTC.

The rearrangement uses TRBV7-2 and TRBJ2-7; 7 bases map to TRBD1. In germline, CDR1 is SGHTA, CDR2 FQGNSA. J gave up 3 bases and V 4 bases, and 6 bases lay outside the gene matches. This CDR3 has 14 amino acids. The CDR3 loop reads CASSYNRGFYEQYF. The CDR3 bases are TGTGCCAGCAGCTATAACAGGGGATTCTACGAGCAGTACTTC. Full variable domain (outside the CDR3, taken from reference TRBV7-2 and TRBJ2-7): GAGVSQSPSNKVTEKGKDVELRCDPISGHTALYWYRQSLGQGLEFLIYFQGNSAPDKSGLPSDRFSAERTGGSVSTLTIQRTQQEDSAVYLCASSYNRGFYEQYFGPGTRLTVT.

This clonotype appeared a few times. This chain joins TRBV24-1 and TRBJ2-2; perhaps TRBD1 as D (6 bases). This CDR3 has 14 residues. V lost 12 bases and J lost 1, with 14 bases in between. The germline gives CDR1 KGHDR, CDR2 SFDVKD. The CDR3 sequence is CAVRKTGNTGELFF. The DNA of the CDR3 is TGTGCCGTCCGCAAGACAGGGAACACCGGGGAGCTGTTTTTT.

The rearrangement joins TRBV20-1 to TRBJ1-1; tentative D call: TRBD1 (6 bases). Germline CDR1 and CDR2: DFQATT and SNEGSKA (reference sequence). V was trimmed by 5 bases and J by 1 base, leaving 11 bases between them. This CDR3 is built from 13 residues. CDR3 sequence reads: CSAAGHGNTEAFF. The CDR3, as DNA: TGCAGTGCTGCGGGACACGGGAACACTGAAGCTTTCTTT.